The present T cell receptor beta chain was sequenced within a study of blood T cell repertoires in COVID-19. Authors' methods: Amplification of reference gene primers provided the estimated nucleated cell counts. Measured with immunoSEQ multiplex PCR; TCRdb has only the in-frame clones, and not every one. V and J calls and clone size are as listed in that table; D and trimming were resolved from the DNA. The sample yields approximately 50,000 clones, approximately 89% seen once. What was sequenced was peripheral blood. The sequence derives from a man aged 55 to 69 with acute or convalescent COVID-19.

The CDR3 bases are TGTGCCTGGAGTGGCGGGGCTAGCACAGATACGCAGTATTTT. Protein product: CAWSGGASTDTQYF. The chain combines TRBV30 with TRBJ2-3, with D possibly being TRBD2 (6 bases). This CDR3 has 14 residues. V was trimmed by 1 base and J by 0 bases, leaving 8 bases between them. Germline-derived CDR1 and CDR2 are GTSNPN and SVGIG (reference sequence).